These 14 T cell receptor beta chains were sequenced from one sample in a study of lymphopenia after photon versus proton radiotherapy. Some clones are missing from TCRdb's copy, which holds only in-frame ones; the method was immunoSEQ multiplex PCR. The sample carries tens of thousands of clones, 89% recorded once. This specimen consisted of peripheral blood, obtained from a patient treated with proton-based radiotherapy. The source is a woman in her sixties or seventies with pancreatic cancer. Some clones in this sample may be carry-over from other donors' samples.

The J gene is TRBJ2-7, the V gene TRBV18; D is unclear. Trimming took off 2 bases at V and 3 bases at J, with 8 bases between the two ends. CDR1 is KGHSH, CDR2 LQKENI, per germline. The length of the CDR3 is 13 residues. The CDR3: CASSPGQLYEQYF. The CDR3, as DNA: TGTGCCAGCTCACCAGGCCAGCTCTACGAGCAGTACTTC.

The V and J genes are TRBV15 and TRBJ1-5; D is unresolved. Per the germline V gene, CDR1 is LNHNV and CDR2 is YYDKDF (reference sequence). The CDR3 contains 16 residues. Trimming left V 4 bases short and J 2 bases short, with 15 bases between. CDR3 residues: CATSIYAGMGNQPQHF. For the CDR3, the DNA is TGTGCCACCAGCATCTACGCGGGAATGGGCAATCAGCCCCAGCATTTT.

This chain uses TRBV5-4 with TRBJ2-1, with D possibly being TRBD2 (5 bases). The CDR3 totals 13 residues. Trimming stripped 9 bases from V and 0 bases from J, with 10 bases between. Per germline, CDR1 SGHNT and CDR2 YYREEE (reference sequence). CDR3 region: CATRTDSYNEQFF. CDR3 in DNA: TGTGCCACCCGGACTGACTCCTACAATGAGCAGTTCTTC.

The chain uses TRBV7-3 and TRBJ2-1, with TRBD2 matching 7 bases. Germline loops: CDR1 SGHTA, CDR2 FQGTGA. The CDR3 spans 15 residues. The V gene end was trimmed by 1 base and the J gene end by 3 bases; junction bases not matched to a gene: 3. In nucleotides, the CDR3 is TGTGCCAGCAGCTTAAGTGGGACTATCTACAATGAGCAGTTCTTC. Its translation: CASSLSGTIYNEQFF.

The CDR3 sequence is CSVEVNEKLFF. Written as DNA, the CDR3 is TGCAGCGTTGAGGTCAATGAAAAACTGTTTTTT. This chain uses TRBV29-1 with TRBJ1-4; D is uncertain. The V end lost 3 bases, the J end lost 5 bases, and 4 bases lay between the germline ends. This CDR3 region has 11 residues. CDR1 and CDR2 from the germline V gene are SQVTM and ANQGSEA. Full variable domain (rest looked up from reference TRBV29-1 and TRBJ1-4): SAVISQKPSRDICQRGTSLTIQCQVDSQVTMMFWYRQQPGQSLTLIATANQGSEATYESGFVIDKFPISRPNLTFSTLTVSNMSPEDSSIYLCSVEVNEKLFFGSGTQLSVL.

This rearrangement joins TRBV7-2 to TRBJ1-1; a possible D gene is TRBD1 (6 bases). V lost 5 bases and J 5 bases, leaving 15 bases between the germline ends. The CDR3 covers 14 residues. The germline CDR1 and CDR2 sequences are SGHTA and FQGNSA. The CDR3 spells CASSLITQGTEAFF. CDR3 nucleotides: TGTGCCAGCAGCCTCATAACACAGGGAACTGAAGCTTTCTTT.

This clone occurred once. This chain joins TRBV4-3 and TRBJ2-3; 8 bases fit TRBD2. The CDR3 runs 17 residues. V lost 2 bases, J lost 2 bases, and 9 bases stayed unmatched. Germline V gene data show CDR1 as LGHNA and CDR2 as YSLEER. The CDR3 DNA follows: TGCGCCAGCAGCCAACGGGCACTAGCGGAACACACAGATACGCAGTATTTT. Translated: CASSQRALAEHTDTQYF.

This chain uses TRBV6-4 with TRBJ2-2; 8 positions agree with TRBD2. Trimming at V came to 2 bases and at J to 1 base, leaving 3 bases not matched to a gene. Germline V gene sequence: CDR1 MRHNA, CDR2 SNTAGT. The CDR3 contains 16 residues. CDR3 DNA sequence: TGTGCCAGCAGTGACCCGGCGGGAGGGAACACCGGGGAGCTGTTTTTT. This codes for CASSDPAGGNTGELFF.

The V call is TRBV4-1, the J call TRBJ2-5; 11 bases map to TRBD1. The CDR3 is 17 residues long. Looked up from germline, CDR1 is MGHRA and CDR2 is YSYEKL. The V gene end was trimmed by 1 base and the J gene end by 5 bases; junction bases not matched to a gene: 9. The CDR3 protein is CASSQVHPGQGGETQYF. CDR3 in DNA: TGCGCCAGCAGCCAAGTCCATCCGGGACAGGGGGGGGAGACCCAGTACTTC.

The chain has TRBV5-1 and TRBJ2-5, with 7 nucleotides matching TRBD1. V lost 2 bases, J lost 3 bases, and 4 bases stayed unmatched. This CDR3 is built from 14 residues. Germline CDR1 is SGHRS and CDR2 is YFSETQ. Here the CDR3 reads CASSLTGTEETQYF. The CDR3 DNA follows: TGCGCCAGCAGCTTAACCGGGACAGAAGAGACCCAGTACTTC.

The CDR3, as DNA: TGTGCCAGCAGCATAGGGTCAGGTCAAGAGACCCAGTACTTC. Amino acids: CASSIGSGQETQYF. The V call is TRBV7-2, the J call TRBJ2-5; D unclear. Germline V gene sequence: CDR1 SGHTA, CDR2 FQGNSA. Deletions cut 5 bases from V and 2 bases from J, with 12 bases between. The CDR3 runs to 14 residues.

The rearrangement links TRBV11-2 to TRBJ2-7; D might be TRBD1 (7 bases). Between the trimmed V and J ends, which lost 0 bases and 3 bases, there was a span of 18 bases. Germline V gene lookup returns CDR1 SGHAT and CDR2 FQNNGV. There are 17 residues in the CDR3. Written as DNA, the CDR3 is TGTGCCAGCAGCTTAGACCGTGGGGGGACAGCAAACTACGAGCAGTACTTC. Its protein product is CASSLDRGGTANYEQYF.

In its sample, this clone was seen once. The rearrangement uses TRBV5-1 and TRBJ2-5; possibly TRBD1 or TRBD2 for D (5 bases each). The length of the CDR3 is 14 residues. V gave up 8 bases and J gave up 0 bases, with 14 bases separating them. The V gene's germline CDR1 is SGHRS and CDR2 YFSETQ. CDR3 region: CAREGRRDQETQYF. The CDR3 region has the DNA TGCGCCAGAGAGGGACGGCGAGACCAAGAGACCCAGTACTTC.

V and J are TRBV30 and TRBJ1-2; 8 bases are shared with TRBD1. The length of the CDR3 is 13 residues. V lost 2 bases to trimming and J lost 7 bases; unmatched junction nucleotides: 6. CDR1 is GTSNPN and CDR2 is SVGIG in the germline V gene (reference sequence). CDR3: CAWSTQGAGGYTF. For the CDR3, the DNA is TGTGCCTGGAGTACCCAGGGGGCGGGTGGCTACACCTTC.